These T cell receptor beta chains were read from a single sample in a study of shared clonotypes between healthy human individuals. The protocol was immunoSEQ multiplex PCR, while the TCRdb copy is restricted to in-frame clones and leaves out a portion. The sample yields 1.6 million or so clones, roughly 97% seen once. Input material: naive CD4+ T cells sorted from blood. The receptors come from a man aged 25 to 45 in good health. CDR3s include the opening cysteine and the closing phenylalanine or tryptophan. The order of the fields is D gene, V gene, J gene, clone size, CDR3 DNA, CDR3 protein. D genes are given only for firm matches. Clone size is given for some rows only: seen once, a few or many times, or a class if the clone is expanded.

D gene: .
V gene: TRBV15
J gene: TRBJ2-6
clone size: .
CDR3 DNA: TGTGCCACCAGCAGAGATTGGGGTGGACAATCCGGGGCCAACGTCCTGACTTTC
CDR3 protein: CATSRDWGGQSGANVLTF

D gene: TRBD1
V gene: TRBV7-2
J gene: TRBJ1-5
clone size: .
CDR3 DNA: TGTGCCAGCAGCTTTGACAGGGGAAGCAATCAGCCCCAGCATTTT
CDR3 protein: CASSFDRGSNQPQHF

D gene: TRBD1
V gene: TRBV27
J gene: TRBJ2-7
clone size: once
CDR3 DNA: TGTGCCAGCAGTTCACCGGGACAGAACTACGAGCAGTACTTC
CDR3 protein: CASSSPGQNYEQYF

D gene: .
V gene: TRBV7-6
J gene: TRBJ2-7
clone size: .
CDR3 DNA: TGTGCCAGCAGCTTAGCGCGGGACAACTCCTACGAGCAGTACTTC
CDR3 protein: CASSLARDNSYEQYF

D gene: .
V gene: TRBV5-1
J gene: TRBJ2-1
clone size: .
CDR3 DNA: TGCGCCAGCAGCCCAGAAACTAATGAGCAGTTCTTC
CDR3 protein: CASSPETNEQFF

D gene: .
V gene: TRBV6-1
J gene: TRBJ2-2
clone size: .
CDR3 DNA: TGTGCCAGCAGTGAAGCCCGAGGGGGTCACGGGGAGCTGTTTTTT
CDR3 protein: CASSEARGGHGELFF

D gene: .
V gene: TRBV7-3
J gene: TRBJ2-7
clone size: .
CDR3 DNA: TGTGCCAGCAGCTTAGGACCGACCAAATCCTACGAGCAGTACTTC
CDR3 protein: CASSLGPTKSYEQYF

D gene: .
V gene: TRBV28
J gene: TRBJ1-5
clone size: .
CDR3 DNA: TGTGCCAGCAGTTTAACAGGGCACGGCAATCAGCCCCAGCATTTT
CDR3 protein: CASSLTGHGNQPQHF

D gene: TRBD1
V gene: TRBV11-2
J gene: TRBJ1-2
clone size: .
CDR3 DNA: TGTGCCAGCAGCTTAAATTGGGGGGGACAGGGCTCGTTCGACTATGGCTACACCTTC
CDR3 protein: CASSLNWGGQGSFDYGYTF

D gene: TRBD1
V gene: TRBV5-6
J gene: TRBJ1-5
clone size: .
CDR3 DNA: TGTGCCAGCAGCTCGACGACAGGGCTCCCTTATAGCAATCAGCCCCAGCATTTT
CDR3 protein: CASSSTTGLPYSNQPQHF

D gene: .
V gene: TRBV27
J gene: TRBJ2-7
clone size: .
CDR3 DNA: TGTGCCAGCAGTTTATGGGGACGTGGGATTGTGTCCTACGAGCAGTACTTC
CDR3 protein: CASSLWGRGIVSYEQYF

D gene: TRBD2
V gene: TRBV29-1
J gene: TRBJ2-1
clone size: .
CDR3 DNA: TGCAGCGTTGAACCGGGACTAGGCTCCTACAATGAGCAGTTCTTC
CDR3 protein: CSVEPGLGSYNEQFF

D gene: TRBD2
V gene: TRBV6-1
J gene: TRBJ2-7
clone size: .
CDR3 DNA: TGTGCCAGCCGGCTAGCGGGAAGGAACGGCGAGCAGTACTTC
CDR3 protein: CASRLAGRNGEQYF

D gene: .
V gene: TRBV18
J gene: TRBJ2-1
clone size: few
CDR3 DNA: TGTGCCAGCTCACCAGGACAGAGCTCCTACAATGAGCAGTTCTTC
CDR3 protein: CASSPGQSSYNEQFF

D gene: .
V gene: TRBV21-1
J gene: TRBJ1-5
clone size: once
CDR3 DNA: TGTGCCAGCAGCAAAGGAACACAGGGGGCTGGAAATCAGCCCCAGCATTTT
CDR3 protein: CASSKGTQGAGNQPQHF

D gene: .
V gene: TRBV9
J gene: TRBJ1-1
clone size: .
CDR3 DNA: TGTGCCAGCAGCGTCGCCGGACTGAACACTGAAGCTTTCTTT
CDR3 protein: CASSVAGLNTEAFF

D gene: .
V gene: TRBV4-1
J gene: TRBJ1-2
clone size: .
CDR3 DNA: TGCGCCAGCAGCCATCAGGGTGACTATGGCTACACCTTC
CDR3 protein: CASSHQGDYGYTF

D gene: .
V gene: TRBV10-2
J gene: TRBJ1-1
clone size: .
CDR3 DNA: TGCGCCAGCGTAAGGGACACTATGAACACTGAAGCTTTCTTT
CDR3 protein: CASVRDTMNTEAFF

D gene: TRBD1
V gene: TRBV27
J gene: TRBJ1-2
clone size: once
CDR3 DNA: TGTGCCAGCAGTTCGTTCCGAGACAGGGGGATCGGTTACACCTTC
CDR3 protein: CASSSFRDRGIGYTF

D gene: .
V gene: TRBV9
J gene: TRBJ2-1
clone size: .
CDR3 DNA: TGTGCCAGCAGCGCCACGACACATTACAATGAGCAGTTCTTC
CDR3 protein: CASSATTHYNEQFF

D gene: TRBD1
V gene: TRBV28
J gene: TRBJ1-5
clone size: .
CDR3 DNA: TGTGCCAGCAGCTACACTCACGGGACAGTTCAGCCCCAGCATTTT
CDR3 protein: CASSYTHGTVQPQHF

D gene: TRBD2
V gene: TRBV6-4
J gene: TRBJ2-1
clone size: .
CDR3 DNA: TGTGCCAGCAGCCCGCACACCGGGACTAGCGGGAGAAATGAGCAGTTCTTC
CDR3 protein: CASSPHTGTSGRNEQFF

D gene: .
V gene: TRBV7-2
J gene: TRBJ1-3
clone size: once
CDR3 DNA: TGTGCCAGCAGCTTTCATACAGCCGACTCTGGAAACACCATATATTTT
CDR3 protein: CASSFHTADSGNTIYF

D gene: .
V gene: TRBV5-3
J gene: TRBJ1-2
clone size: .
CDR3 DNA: TGTGCCAGAAGCTTGTGGGGCGGCTACACCTTC
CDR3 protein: CARSLWGGYTF

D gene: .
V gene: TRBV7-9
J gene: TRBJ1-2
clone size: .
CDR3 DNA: TGTGCCAGCTTCCGAGAGGGGCCGACGGGCTACACCTTC
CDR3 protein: CASFREGPTGYTF

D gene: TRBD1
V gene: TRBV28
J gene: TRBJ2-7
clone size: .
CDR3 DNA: TGTGCCAGCAGTGCAGGGGGAGCCTACGAGCAGTACTTC
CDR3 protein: CASSAGGAYEQYF

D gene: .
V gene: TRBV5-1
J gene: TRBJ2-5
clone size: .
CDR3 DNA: TGCGCCAGCAGCCCGGGACACCTCCAAGAGACCCAGTACTTC
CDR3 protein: CASSPGHLQETQYF

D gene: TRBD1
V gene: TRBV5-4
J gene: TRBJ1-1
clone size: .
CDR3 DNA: TGTGCCATAGAACGGACAGGGGGCGCTTGGGTAGGCACTGAAGCTTTCTTT
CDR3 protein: CAIERTGGAWVGTEAFF

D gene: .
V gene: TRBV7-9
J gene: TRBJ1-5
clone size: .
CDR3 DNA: TGTGCCAGCGGCGACGCCTATAATCAGCCCCAGCATTTT
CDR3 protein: CASGDAYNQPQHF

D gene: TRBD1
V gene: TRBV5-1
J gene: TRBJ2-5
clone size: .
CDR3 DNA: TGCGCCAGCAAGACAGGGGGGCAAGAGACCCAGTACTTC
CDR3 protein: CASKTGGQETQYF

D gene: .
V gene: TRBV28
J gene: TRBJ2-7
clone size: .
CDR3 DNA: TGTGCCAGCAGTTTAGGGCAGGGGGGGTTTGTTGGAAGTTACGAGCAGTACTTC
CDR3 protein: CASSLGQGGFVGSYEQYF

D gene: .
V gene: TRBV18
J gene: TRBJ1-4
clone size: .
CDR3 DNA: TGTGCCAGCTCACCACCAGGTTTGGCATATAATGAAAAACTGTTTTTT
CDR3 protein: CASSPPGLAYNEKLFF

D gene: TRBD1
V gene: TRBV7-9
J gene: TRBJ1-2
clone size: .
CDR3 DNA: TGTGCCAGCAGCTTATTGTCAGGGGGGACAGGAGATGGCTACACCTTC
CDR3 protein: CASSLLSGGTGDGYTF

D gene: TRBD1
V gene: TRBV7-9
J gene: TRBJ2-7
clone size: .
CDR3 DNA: TGTGCCAGCAGCTTGACAGGGGCATCATCCTACGAGCAGTACTTC
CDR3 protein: CASSLTGASSYEQYF

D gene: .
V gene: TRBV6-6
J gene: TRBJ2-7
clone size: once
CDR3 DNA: TGTGCCAGCAGTTACTCCCCCCTAGCCTACGACGAGCAGTACTTC
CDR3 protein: CASSYSPLAYDEQYF

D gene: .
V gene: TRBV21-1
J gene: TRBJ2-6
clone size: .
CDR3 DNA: TGTGCCAGCACGACCGGGACGGGCCCCTCTGGGGCCAACGTCCTGACTTTC
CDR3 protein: CASTTGTGPSGANVLTF

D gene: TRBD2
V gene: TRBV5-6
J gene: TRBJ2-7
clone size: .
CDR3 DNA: TGTGCCAGCAGCTACACCGGGACTAGCTACGAGCAGTACTTC
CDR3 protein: CASSYTGTSYEQYF

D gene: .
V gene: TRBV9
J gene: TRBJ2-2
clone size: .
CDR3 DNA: TGTGCCAGCAGCCCGCCGACGAACACCGGGGAGCTGTTTTTT
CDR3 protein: CASSPPTNTGELFF

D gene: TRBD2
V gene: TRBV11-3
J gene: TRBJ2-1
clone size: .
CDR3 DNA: TGTGCCAGCAGCCCGGGACTAGCGGAGGGGGGAGAGCAGTTCTTC
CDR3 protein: CASSPGLAEGGEQFF

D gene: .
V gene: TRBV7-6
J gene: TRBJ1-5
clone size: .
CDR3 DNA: TGTGCCAGCAGCCAGATCCCGGGACAAACTTTAAGCAATCAGCCCCAGCATTTT
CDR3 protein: CASSQIPGQTLSNQPQHF

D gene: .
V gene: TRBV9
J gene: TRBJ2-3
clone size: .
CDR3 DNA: TGTGCCAGCAGCGTAGGAGAATACACAGATACGCAGTATTTT
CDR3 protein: CASSVGEYTDTQYF

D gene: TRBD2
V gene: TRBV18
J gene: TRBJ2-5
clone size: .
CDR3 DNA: TGTGCCAGCTCACCACGCTTCGGGACTAGCGGCGAGACCCAGTACTTC
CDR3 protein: CASSPRFGTSGETQYF

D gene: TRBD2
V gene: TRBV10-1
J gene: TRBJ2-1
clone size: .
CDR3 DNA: TGCGCCAGCAGTGCTAGCGGGAGGGTAAATGAGCAGTTCTTC
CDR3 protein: CASSASGRVNEQFF

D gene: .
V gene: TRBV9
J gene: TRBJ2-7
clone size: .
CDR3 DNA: TGTGCCAGCAGCGTAGGAGGGCCTCGCTACGAGCAGTACTTC
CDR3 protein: CASSVGGPRYEQYF

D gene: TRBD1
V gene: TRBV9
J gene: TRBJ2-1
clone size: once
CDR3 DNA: TGTGCCAGCAGCATTATCGGGACAGGGAATGAGCAGTTCTTC
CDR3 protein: CASSIIGTGNEQFF

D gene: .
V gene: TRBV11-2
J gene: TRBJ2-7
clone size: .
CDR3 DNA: TGTGCCAGCAGCCTTCAGGGTTACGCCTACGAGCAGTACTTC
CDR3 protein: CASSLQGYAYEQYF

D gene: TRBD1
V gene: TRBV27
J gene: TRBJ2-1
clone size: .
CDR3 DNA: TGTGCCAGCAGTTCGGGACAGGGTAGCCGGGATGAGCAGTTCTTC
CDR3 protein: CASSSGQGSRDEQFF

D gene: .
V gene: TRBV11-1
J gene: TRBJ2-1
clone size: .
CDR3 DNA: TGTGCCAGCAGCCTTCTAGCAGCCAGGGAGGATGAGCAGTTCTTC
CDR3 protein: CASSLLAAREDEQFF

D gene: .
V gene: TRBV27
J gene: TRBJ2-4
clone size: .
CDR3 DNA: TGTGCCAGCAGTTTATCCCCCACACCTCACACAGGGAGCAGCATTCAGTACTTC
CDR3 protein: CASSLSPTPHTGSSIQYF

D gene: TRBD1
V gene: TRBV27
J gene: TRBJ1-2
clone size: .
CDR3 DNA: TGTGCCAGCAGTCCCCGGACAGGGCTGAACTATGGCTACACCTTC
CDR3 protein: CASSPRTGLNYGYTF

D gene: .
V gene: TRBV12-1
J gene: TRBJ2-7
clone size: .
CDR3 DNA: TGTGCCAGCAGCTTTGTGGGGACTAGCGGCTACGAGCAGTACTTC
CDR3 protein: CASSFVGTSGYEQYF

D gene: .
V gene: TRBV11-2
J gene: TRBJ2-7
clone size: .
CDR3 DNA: TGTGCCAGCAGCTTTCCGAGGGGTCGCCACGAGCAGTACTTC
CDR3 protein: CASSFPRGRHEQYF

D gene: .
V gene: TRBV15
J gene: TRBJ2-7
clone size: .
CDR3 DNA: TGTGCCACCAGCAGAGTTACCTACGAGCAGTACTTC
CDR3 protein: CATSRVTYEQYF

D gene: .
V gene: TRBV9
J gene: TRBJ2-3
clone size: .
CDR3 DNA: TGTGCCAGCAGCGTAGATCGGGCAGGGGGCACAGATACGCAGTATTTT
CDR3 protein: CASSVDRAGGTDTQYF

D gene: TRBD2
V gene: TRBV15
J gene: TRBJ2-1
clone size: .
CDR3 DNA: TGTGCCACCAGCAGATTTAGCGGGGGAAACAATGAGCAGTTCTTC
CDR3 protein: CATSRFSGGNNEQFF

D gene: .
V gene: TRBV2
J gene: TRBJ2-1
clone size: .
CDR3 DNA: TGTGCCAGCAGTGAGGAGGGATACAATGAGCAGTTCTTC
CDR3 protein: CASSEEGYNEQFF

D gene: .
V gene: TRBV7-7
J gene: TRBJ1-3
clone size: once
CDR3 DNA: TGTGCCAGCAGTCAAGGTATCGGCTCTGGAAACACCATATATTTT
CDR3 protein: CASSQGIGSGNTIYF

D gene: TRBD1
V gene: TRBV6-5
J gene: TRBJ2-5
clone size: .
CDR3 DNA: TGTGCCAGCAGGCAGGGGGCCACGGAGACCCAGTACTTC
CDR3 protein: CASRQGATETQYF

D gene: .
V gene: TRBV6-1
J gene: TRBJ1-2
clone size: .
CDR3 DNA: TGTGCCAGCAGTGAAGTGAGTCCTCAGGGCTACACCTTC
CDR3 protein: CASSEVSPQGYTF